A selection of T cell receptor beta chains follows, all from one sample in a study of shared clonotypes between healthy human individuals. Sequencing used immunoSEQ multiplex PCR; TCRdb keeps in-frame clones, though not all of them. The data contain about 1.4 million clones, roughly 96% of them seen just once; the ten biggest clones take up 1.2%. Input material: naive CD4+ T cells sorted from blood. The receptors stem from a man aged 25-45 years in good health. The CDR3 runs from the conserved cysteine through the conserved F or W. A D gene is named only where the DNA matches it firmly. Not every row has a clone size; where given, it reads once, few, many or a size class.

D: .
V: TRBV19
J: TRBJ1-5
size: .
DNA: TGTGCCAGTAGTGCGGATACCGTTGGAGGCAATCAGCCCCAGCATTTT
CDR3: CASSADTVGGNQPQHF

D: .
V: TRBV5-4
J: TRBJ2-1
size: .
DNA: TGTGCCAGCAGCTTGCCTGACGGCAATGAGCAGTTCTTC
CDR3: CASSLPDGNEQFF

D: .
V: TRBV30
J: TRBJ2-7
size: .
DNA: TGTGCCTGGATCCGGGGTTACGAGCAGTACTTC
CDR3: CAWIRGYEQYF

D: TRBD2
V: TRBV9
J: TRBJ2-3
size: .
DNA: TGTGCCAGCAGCGTAGTGGCGGGAGGATCCTATAGCACAGATACGCAGTATTTT
CDR3: CASSVVAGGSYSTDTQYF

D: .
V: TRBV28
J: TRBJ1-5
size: .
DNA: TGTGCCAGCAGTTTATTGAATCAGCCCCAGCATTTT
CDR3: CASSLLNQPQHF

D: .
V: TRBV5-1
J: TRBJ2-1
size: .
DNA: TGCGCCAGCAGCTTGGCCGAGGGGAATGAGCAGTTCTTC
CDR3: CASSLAEGNEQFF

D: .
V: TRBV6-6
J: TRBJ2-5
size: once
DNA: TGTGCCAGCAGTTACTCCCCCCTAGGACAAGAGACCCAGTACTTC
CDR3: CASSYSPLGQETQYF

D: .
V: TRBV14
J: TRBJ2-5
size: .
DNA: TGTGCCAGCAGCCAAGGTACCGAAGAGACCCAGTACTTC
CDR3: CASSQGTEETQYF

D: TRBD2
V: TRBV7-2
J: TRBJ2-7
size: .
DNA: TGTGCCAGCAGCTGGACTAGCGGCGACTACGAGCAGTACTTC
CDR3: CASSWTSGDYEQYF

D: .
V: TRBV29-1
J: TRBJ2-7
size: once
DNA: TGCAGCGTTGGCGTCCTCTACGAGCAGTACTTC
CDR3: CSVGVLYEQYF

D: TRBD1
V: TRBV9
J: TRBJ1-4
size: .
DNA: TGTGCCAGCAGCGCGGGACAGAATAATGAAAAACTGTTTTTT
CDR3: CASSAGQNNEKLFF

D: TRBD2
V: TRBV7-9
J: TRBJ2-1
size: .
DNA: TGTGCCTGTGGGACTAGCGGGAATGAGCAGTTCTTC
CDR3: CACGTSGNEQFF

D: TRBD2
V: TRBV5-1
J: TRBJ2-7
size: few
DNA: TGCGCCAGCAGCTTGGGGCTAGCGGGAGACTACGAGCAGTACTTC
CDR3: CASSLGLAGDYEQYF

D: TRBD2
V: TRBV5-8
J: TRBJ2-1
size: .
DNA: TGTGCCAGCAGCTTGGTCAGGACAGCGGGAGGTTGGAATGAGCAGTTCTTC
CDR3: CASSLVRTAGGWNEQFF

D: .
V: TRBV14
J: TRBJ2-2
size: .
DNA: TGTGCCAGCAGCCAAGATGTCTGGCGGGAAGGGGAGCTGTTTTTT
CDR3: CASSQDVWREGELFF

D: .
V: TRBV7-2
J: TRBJ2-7
size: .
DNA: TGTGCCAGCAGATTGACGGTTCTGGGAGCTCCCTACGAGCAGTACTTC
CDR3: CASRLTVLGAPYEQYF

D: .
V: TRBV6-6
J: TRBJ2-7
size: .
DNA: TGTGCCAGTGCAATGAGCTCCTACGAGCAGTACTTC
CDR3: CASAMSSYEQYF

D: TRBD1
V: TRBV12-5
J: TRBJ1-2
size: .
DNA: TGTGCTAGTGGTGGTTACAGGGGCCCGAGGTATGGCTACACCTTC
CDR3: CASGGYRGPRYGYTF

D: .
V: TRBV19
J: TRBJ2-2
size: .
DNA: TGTGCCAGCCTCGGGGGACTCCTGAACACCGGGGAGCTGTTTTTT
CDR3: CASLGGLLNTGELFF

D: .
V: TRBV18
J: TRBJ1-4
size: .
DNA: TGTGCCAGCTCACCCCGATTGCTTGCAACTAATGAAAAACTGTTTTTT
CDR3: CASSPRLLATNEKLFF

D: .
V: TRBV5-5
J: TRBJ2-3
size: .
DNA: TGTGCCAGCAGCTTGGGGCAGGGTGTGCAGTATTTT
CDR3: CASSLGQGVQYF

D: .
V: TRBV5-6
J: TRBJ1-5
size: few
DNA: TGTGCCAGCAGCTCCCGTGGGGGGGGAGTGGGCAATCAGCCCCAGCATTTT
CDR3: CASSSRGGGVGNQPQHF

D: .
V: TRBV14
J: TRBJ2-1
size: .
DNA: TGTGCCAGCAGTGCTACAGGGAGCTCCTACAATGAGCAGTTCTTC
CDR3: CASSATGSSYNEQFF

D: .
V: TRBV11-3
J: TRBJ2-2
size: .
DNA: TGTGCCAGCAGCTTAGGGCAGGGAACCGGGGAGCTGTTTTTT
CDR3: CASSLGQGTGELFF

D: .
V: TRBV19
J: TRBJ1-5
size: once
DNA: TGTGCCAGTTCTCAGGGGTATAGCAATCAGCCCCAGCATTTT
CDR3: CASSQGYSNQPQHF

D: TRBD1
V: TRBV29-1
J: TRBJ1-2
size: .
DNA: TGCAGCGTCTCCGGGACAGGCTCCTATGGCTACACCTTC
CDR3: CSVSGTGSYGYTF

D: TRBD2
V: TRBV2
J: TRBJ2-3
size: .
DNA: TGTGCCAGCAGTACCCAGCGGGAGTCGAGGACAGATACGCAGTATTTT
CDR3: CASSTQRESRTDTQYF

D: TRBD2
V: TRBV4-3
J: TRBJ2-5
size: .
DNA: TGCGCCAGCAGCCAAGATACGGGGGGCCAAGAGACCCAGTACTTC
CDR3: CASSQDTGGQETQYF

D: .
V: TRBV16
J: TRBJ2-7
size: .
DNA: TGTGCCAGCAGCCAATACGAGAAAACCTACGAGCAGTACTTC
CDR3: CASSQYEKTYEQYF

D: .
V: TRBV4-3
J: TRBJ1-2
size: .
DNA: TGCGCCAGCAGCCACCAGCGGGAGGCAAGCTACACCTTC
CDR3: CASSHQREASYTF

D: .
V: TRBV7-2
J: TRBJ1-1
size: .
DNA: TGTGCCAGCAGCTTAGGAAAGAACACTGAAGCTTTCTTT
CDR3: CASSLGKNTEAFF

D: .
V: TRBV5-6
J: TRBJ1-5
size: .
DNA: TGTGCCAGCAGCCCCTGGGGGCAGGGAGATCAGCCCCAGCATTTT
CDR3: CASSPWGQGDQPQHF

D: .
V: TRBV10-2
J: TRBJ2-2
size: .
DNA: TGCGCCAGCAGCTTAACAGGGACCGGGGAGCTGTTTTTT
CDR3: CASSLTGTGELFF

D: .
V: TRBV11-2
J: TRBJ2-6
size: .
DNA: TGTGCCAGCAGCGTCCTAGCGTCTGGGGCCAACGTCCTGACTTTC
CDR3: CASSVLASGANVLTF

D: .
V: TRBV10-3
J: TRBJ2-5
size: .
DNA: TGTGCCATCCAAGTAGGGAGCCAAGAGACCCAGTACTTC
CDR3: CAIQVGSQETQYF

D: TRBD2
V: TRBV4-3
J: TRBJ2-1
size: .
DNA: TGCGCCAGCAGCCAAGAATTGGCTAGCGGGGACAATGAGCAGTTCTTC
CDR3: CASSQELASGDNEQFF

D: TRBD2
V: TRBV5-1
J: TRBJ2-7
size: .
DNA: TGCGCCAGCAGCCCGGGACTAGCGGGAGGGTTTGCTTACGAGCAGTACTTC
CDR3: CASSPGLAGGFAYEQYF

D: TRBD1
V: TRBV27
J: TRBJ1-2
size: .
DNA: TGTGCCAGCAGTTTACATAGCAGGACAGGTTCTAACTATGGCTACACCTTC
CDR3: CASSLHSRTGSNYGYTF

D: TRBD1
V: TRBV11-2
J: TRBJ2-7
size: .
DNA: TGTGCCAGCAGCTTAGATAGGGGACAGGGAATACGCTACGAGCAGTACTTC
CDR3: CASSLDRGQGIRYEQYF

D: .
V: TRBV19
J: TRBJ2-7
size: .
DNA: TGTGCCAGTAGTACCCAGAGGGGGACCGAGCAGTACTTC
CDR3: CASSTQRGTEQYF

D: .
V: TRBV18
J: TRBJ1-1
size: .
DNA: TGTGCCAGCTCACCGCGGACCCAAAGTGAAGCTTTCTTT
CDR3: CASSPRTQSEAFF

D: .
V: TRBV28
J: TRBJ1-1
size: .
DNA: TGTGCCAGCAGTTTACTCCCCCTCGCGGGGGCGTACGGCACTGAAGCTTTCTTT
CDR3: CASSLLPLAGAYGTEAFF

D: TRBD2
V: TRBV27
J: TRBJ2-7
size: .
DNA: TGTGCCAGCGCCCGTCGGGGGGCCTACGAGCAGTACTTC
CDR3: CASARRGAYEQYF

D: .
V: TRBV11-2
J: TRBJ2-7
size: .
DNA: TGTGCCACCTCCTGGCAGGGTTTGTTCGAGCAGTACTTC
CDR3: CATSWQGLFEQYF

D: .
V: TRBV18
J: TRBJ2-5
size: .
DNA: TGTGCCAGCTCACCCCTCGAGCAGGTAGAGACCCAGTACTTC
CDR3: CASSPLEQVETQYF

D: .
V: TRBV6-1
J: TRBJ1-2
size: .
DNA: TGTGCCAGCAGTGAAGAGGTGGGCAGAGTTCTCTATGGCTACACCTTC
CDR3: CASSEEVGRVLYGYTF

D: .
V: TRBV28
J: TRBJ2-1
size: once
DNA: TGTGCCAGCAGGCGATGGAGGAGAAGCGAAGTCAATGAGCAGTTCTTC
CDR3: CASRRWRRSEVNEQFF

D: .
V: TRBV9
J: TRBJ1-5
size: .
DNA: TGTGCCAGCAGCGTAGCAGGGAGCAATCAGCCCCAGCATTTT
CDR3: CASSVAGSNQPQHF

D: .
V: TRBV29-1
J: TRBJ2-3
size: .
DNA: TGCAGCGTCGGTGAGACAGGCCAGACGCAGTATTTT
CDR3: CSVGETGQTQYF

D: .
V: TRBV5-4
J: TRBJ1-5
size: .
DNA: TGTGCCAGCAGCTCCCTGGGGGCGCAAGGCAATCAGCCCCAGCATTTT
CDR3: CASSSLGAQGNQPQHF